A selection of T cell receptor beta chains follows, all from one sample in a study of blood T cell repertoires in COVID-19. Assay used: immunoSEQ multiplex PCR; TCRdb lists only in-frame clones, some missing. The table records roughly 150,000 clones, roughly four fifths of them present only once. The specimen sequenced was peripheral blood. The receptors come from a woman older than 75 with acute or convalescent COVID-19. CDR3s include the opening cysteine and the closing phenylalanine or tryptophan. A D gene is named only where the DNA matches it firmly. Clone size is not always given. Where it is, it says once, few, many or a class for expanded clones.

cdr3_aa	cdr3_nt	clone_size	d_call	v_call	j_call
CASSITGDSGNTIYF	TGTGCCAGTAGTATTACCGGGGACTCTGGAAACACCATATATTTT	.	.	TRBV19	TRBJ1-3
CASSHLERLGQFF	TGCGCCAGCAGCCACCTAGAGCGGCTGGGGCAGTTCTTC	.	.	TRBV4-3	TRBJ2-1
CSVERTEATGELFF	TGCAGCGTTGAACGCACCGAAGCTACCGGGGAGCTGTTTTTT	.	.	TRBV29-1	TRBJ2-2
CASSATPTAGNIQYF	TGTGCCAGCAGCGCTACCCCCACAGCGGGAAACATTCAGTACTTC	.	.	TRBV9	TRBJ2-4
CASSHPGGDSGGYTF	TGCGCCAGCAGCCACCCCGGTGGGGACTCAGGGGGCTACACCTTC	.	.	TRBV4-3	TRBJ1-2
CASRQGGGEKLFF	TGTGCCAGTCGACAGGGTGGCGGTGAAAAACTGTTTTTT	.	TRBD1	TRBV19	TRBJ1-4
CASSLEPNLNTEAFF	TGTGCCAGCAGCTTAGAACCGAACTTGAACACTGAAGCTTTCTTT	.	.	TRBV11-1	TRBJ1-1
CAWSVGGSGDTQYF	TGTGCCTGGAGTGTAGGCGGGAGTGGTGATACGCAGTATTTT	.	TRBD2	TRBV30	TRBJ2-3
CASRPDIGIYGYTF	TGTGCCAGCAGACCGGACATCGGAATCTATGGCTACACCTTC	.	.	TRBV5-4	TRBJ1-2
CASSPGDYGYTF	TGTGCCAGCAGCCCGGGGGACTATGGCTACACCTTC	.	.	TRBV12-3/TRBV12-4	TRBJ1-2
CASSAILAGPYNEQFF	TGTGCCAGTAGCGCAATACTAGCGGGACCTTACAATGAGCAGTTCTTC	.	TRBD2	TRBV19	TRBJ2-1
CASSQEVRSSGNTIYF	TGTGCCAGCAGCCAAGAGGTCAGAAGCTCTGGAAACACCATATATTTT	.	.	TRBV3-1/TRBV3-2	TRBJ1-3
CASSLEEVEQFF	TGTGCCAGCAGCTTGGAGGAGGTTGAGCAGTTCTTC	.	.	TRBV5-4	TRBJ2-1
CASSLAGLAGVPGELFF	TGTGCCAGCAGCTTAGCCGGACTAGCGGGGGTACCCGGGGAGCTGTTTTTT	.	TRBD2	TRBV11-2	TRBJ2-2
CASSLRDSGSGNTIYF	TGTGCCAGCAGCCTGCGGGACTCGGGCTCTGGAAACACCATATATTTT	.	.	TRBV9	TRBJ1-3
CASSSTSGVNDYGYTF	TGTGCCAGCAGCTCGACATCGGGGGTTAACGACTATGGCTACACCTTC	.	.	TRBV5-5	TRBJ1-2
CASSESSGGALVETQYF	TGTGCCAGCAGTGAATCTAGCGGGGGGGCCTTGGTAGAGACCCAGTACTTC	.	TRBD2	TRBV2	TRBJ2-5
CASSLLQGYEQYF	TGTGCCAGCAGCTTGCTACAGGGCTACGAGCAGTACTTC	once	.	TRBV7-2	TRBJ2-7
CASSFRGNTEAFF	TGTGCCAGCAGTTTTCGGGGGAACACTGAAGCTTTCTTT	.	.	TRBV28	TRBJ1-1
CASEAGTGNQPQHF	TGTGCCAGCGAAGCCGGGACAGGGAATCAGCCCCAGCATTTT	.	TRBD1	TRBV2	TRBJ1-5
CASSLGQGTDTQYF	TGTGCCAGCAGCCTAGGACAGGGCACAGATACGCAGTATTTT	.	TRBD1	TRBV7-2	TRBJ2-3
CASSRTGDVGYEQYF	TGCGCCAGCAGCCGTACAGGGGACGTCGGCTACGAGCAGTACTTC	.	TRBD1	TRBV5-1	TRBJ2-7
CASSGRGGRRDTQYF	TGTGCCAGCAGTGGGCGTGGGGGGAGGAGAGATACGCAGTATTTT	once	.	TRBV27	TRBJ2-3
CASSIGQGAMNTEAFF	TGTGCCAGTAGTATAGGTCAGGGGGCTATGAACACTGAAGCTTTCTTT	.	TRBD1	TRBV19	TRBJ1-1
CASSVRKGNANTGELFF	TGTGCCAGCAGTGTTCGTAAGGGGAACGCGAACACCGGGGAGCTGTTTTTT	.	.	TRBV2	TRBJ2-2
CSAGQNEAFF	TGCAGTGCTGGACAGAATGAAGCTTTCTTT	.	.	TRBV20-1	TRBJ1-1
CSASFSGGPKETQYF	TGCAGTGCTAGTTTTAGCGGGGGACCCAAAGAGACCCAGTACTTC	.	TRBD2	TRBV20-1	TRBJ2-5
CASSIGGTPLHF	TGTGCCAGTAGTATCGGGGGGACACCCCTCCACTTT	.	.	TRBV19	TRBJ1-6
CASSSSSTDTQYF	TGTGCCAGCAGCTCTAGTTCCACAGATACGCAGTATTTT	few	.	TRBV9	TRBJ2-3
CASRRQGAQDTEAFF	TGTGCCAGCAGGCGACAGGGGGCGCAGGACACTGAAGCTTTCTTT	.	TRBD1	TRBV6-5	TRBJ1-1
CASSPRDRVSGNTIYF	TGTGCCAGCTCACCCCGGGACAGGGTTTCTGGAAACACCATATATTTT	.	TRBD1	TRBV18	TRBJ1-3
CASTDQGSNYGYTF	TGTGCCAGCACCGACCAGGGAAGCAACTATGGCTACACCTTC	.	.	TRBV28	TRBJ1-2
CASSPPPPRGNIQYF	TGTGCCAGTAGTCCCCCCCCGCCAAGGGGAAACATTCAGTACTTC	.	.	TRBV19	TRBJ2-4
CASSPPGGRGNSPLHF	TGTGCCAGCAGCCCGCCAGGTGGCAGGGGTAATTCACCCCTCCACTTT	few	.	TRBV7-2	TRBJ1-6
CASSQDGGLVPTDTQYF	TGTGCCAGCAGCCAAGATGGGGGACTAGTCCCCACAGATACGCAGTATTTT	.	TRBD2	TRBV3-1/TRBV3-2	TRBJ2-3
CASSPPGFQQGAGYGYTF	TGTGCCAGCAGTCCCCCAGGCTTCCAACAGGGGGCAGGTTATGGCTACACCTTC	.	TRBD1	TRBV2	TRBJ1-2
CASTTGGNYGYTF	TGTGCCAGTACCACAGGGGGTAACTATGGCTACACCTTC	.	TRBD1	TRBV19	TRBJ1-2
CASSYSSGQGYEKLFF	TGTGCCAGCAGTTACTCCAGTGGACAGGGTTATGAAAAACTGTTTTTT	.	TRBD1	TRBV6-5	TRBJ1-4
CASSQGLLDYGYTF	TGTGCCAGCAGCCAGGGCCTATTAGACTATGGCTACACCTTC	few	.	TRBV7-2	TRBJ1-2
CASSQVGGQGDEQYF	TGTGCCAGCAGCCAAGTGGGTGGGCAGGGGGACGAGCAGTACTTC	.	TRBD1	TRBV3-1/TRBV3-2	TRBJ2-7
CASSLQGGQPQHF	TGTGCCAGCAGTTTACAGGGGGGTCAGCCCCAGCATTTT	.	TRBD1	TRBV12-3/TRBV12-4	TRBJ1-5
CASSLGQFNYGYTF	TGCGCCAGCAGCTTGGGGCAGTTTAACTATGGCTACACCTTC	.	.	TRBV5-1	TRBJ1-2
CASSPRELEAFF	TGTGCCAGCTCACCTCGGGAATTGGAGGCTTTCTTT	.	.	TRBV18	TRBJ1-1
CASSPWTGPGNQPQHF	TGTGCCAGCAGTCCATGGACAGGGCCCGGTAATCAGCCCCAGCATTTT	.	TRBD1	TRBV27	TRBJ1-5
CASSLMGLSIYNEQFF	TGCGCCAGCAGCTTGATGGGGCTATCCATCTACAATGAGCAGTTCTTC	.	.	TRBV5-1	TRBJ2-1
CASSVRTDGGAFF	TGTGCCAGCAGCGTAAGGACAGACGGTGGAGCTTTCTTT	.	.	TRBV9	TRBJ1-1
CASLRSVGWTGVDNEQFF	TGTGCCAGCTTAAGATCTGTTGGGTGGACAGGGGTGGACAATGAGCAGTTCTTC	.	TRBD1	TRBV7-2	TRBJ2-1
CAIRAVNTGELFF	TGTGCCATCAGGGCGGTGAACACCGGGGAGCTGTTTTTT	.	.	TRBV10-3	TRBJ2-2
CASSSGRGGLGYGYTF	TGTGCCAGCAGTTCCGGCCGGGGAGGGTTGGGCTATGGCTACACCTTC	once	.	TRBV28	TRBJ1-2
CASSTRRGGGQETQYF	TGTGCCAGTAGTACCCGTCGGGGGGGTGGGCAAGAGACCCAGTACTTC	.	TRBD2	TRBV19	TRBJ2-5
CASSFLTVSSYNEQFF	TGTGCCAGCAGTTTTCTGACAGTGAGCTCCTACAATGAGCAGTTCTTC	.	.	TRBV27	TRBJ2-1
CSAGGGGGGDTQYF	TGCAGCGCCGGAGGGGGCGGAGGGGGAGATACGCAGTATTTT	.	.	TRBV29-1	TRBJ2-3
CASSLALQQGSELFF	TGTGCCAGCAGCTTAGCGCTTCAACAGGGGTCGGAGCTGTTTTTT	.	TRBD1	TRBV7-2	TRBJ2-2
CASSPDREETQYF	TGTGCCAGTAGTCCGGACAGGGAAGAGACCCAGTACTTC	.	TRBD1	TRBV19	TRBJ2-5
CASSSGTGKLFF	TGTGCCAGCAGTTCCGGGACAGGGAAACTGTTTTTT	.	TRBD1	TRBV28	TRBJ2-2